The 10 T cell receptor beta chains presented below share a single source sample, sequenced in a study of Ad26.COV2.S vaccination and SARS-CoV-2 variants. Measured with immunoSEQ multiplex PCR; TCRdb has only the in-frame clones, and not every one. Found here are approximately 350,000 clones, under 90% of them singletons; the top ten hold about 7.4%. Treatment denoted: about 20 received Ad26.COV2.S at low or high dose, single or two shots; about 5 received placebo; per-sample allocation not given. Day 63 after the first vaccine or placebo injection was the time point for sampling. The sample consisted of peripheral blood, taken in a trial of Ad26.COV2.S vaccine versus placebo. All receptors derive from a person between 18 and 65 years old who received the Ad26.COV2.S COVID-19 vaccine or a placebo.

CDR3 nucleotide sequence: TGTGCCAGCAGTTACGACAGGGGGCGGAACGAGCAGTACTTC. Translating gives CASSYDRGRNEQYF. This sequence joins TRBV6-5 and TRBJ2-7, with 10 bases that match TRBD1. Germline V gene sequence: CDR1 MNHEY, CDR2 SVGAGI. V lost 2 bases to trimming and J lost 5 bases; unmatched junction nucleotides: 3. The CDR3 is 14 amino acids.

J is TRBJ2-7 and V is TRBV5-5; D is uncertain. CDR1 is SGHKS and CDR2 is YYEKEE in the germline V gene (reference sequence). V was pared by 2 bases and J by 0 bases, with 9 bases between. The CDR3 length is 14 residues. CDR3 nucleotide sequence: TGTGCCAGCAGCTTCGACCGGGTCTCCTACGAGCAGTACTTC. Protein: CASSFDRVSYEQYF. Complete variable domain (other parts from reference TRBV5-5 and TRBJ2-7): DAGVTQSPTHLIKTRGQQVTLRCSPISGHKSVSWYQQVLGQGPQFIFQYYEKEERGRGNFPDRFSARQFPNYSSELNVNALLLGDSALYLCASSFDRVSYEQYFGPGTRLTVT.

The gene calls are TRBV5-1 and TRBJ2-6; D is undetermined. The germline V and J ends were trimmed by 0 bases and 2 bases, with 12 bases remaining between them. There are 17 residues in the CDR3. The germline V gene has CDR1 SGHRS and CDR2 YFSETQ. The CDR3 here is CASSLAVSSAGANVLTF. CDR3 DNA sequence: TGCGCCAGCAGCTTGGCCGTGAGCTCGGCTGGGGCCAACGTCCTGACTTTC. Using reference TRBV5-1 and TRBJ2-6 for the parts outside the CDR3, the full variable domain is KAGVTQTPRYLIKTRGQQVTLSCSPISGHRSVSWYQQTPGQGLQFLFEYFSETQRNKGNFPGRFSGRQFSNSRSEMNVSTLELGDSALYLCASSLAVSSAGANVLTFGAGSRLTVL.

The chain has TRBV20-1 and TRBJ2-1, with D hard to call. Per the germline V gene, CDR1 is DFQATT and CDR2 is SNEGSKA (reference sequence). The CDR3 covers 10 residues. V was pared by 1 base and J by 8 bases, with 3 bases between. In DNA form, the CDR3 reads TGCAGTGCTAGAGCCTATGAGCAGTTCTTC. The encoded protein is CSARAYEQFF.

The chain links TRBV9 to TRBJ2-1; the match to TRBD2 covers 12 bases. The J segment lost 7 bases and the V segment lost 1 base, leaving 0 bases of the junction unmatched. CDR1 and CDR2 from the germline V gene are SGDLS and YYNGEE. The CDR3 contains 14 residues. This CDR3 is CASSVTSGRNEQFF. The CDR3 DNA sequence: TGTGCCAGCAGCGTAACTAGCGGGAGGAATGAGCAGTTCTTC.

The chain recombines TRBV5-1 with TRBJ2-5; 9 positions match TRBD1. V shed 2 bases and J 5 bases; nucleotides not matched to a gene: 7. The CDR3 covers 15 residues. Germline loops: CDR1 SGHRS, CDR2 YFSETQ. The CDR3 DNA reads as TGCGCCAGCAGCTTTGGGGACAGGGACATGGAGACCCAGTACTTC. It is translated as CASSFGDRDMETQYF. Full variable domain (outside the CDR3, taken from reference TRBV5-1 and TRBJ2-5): KAGVTQTPRYLIKTRGQQVTLSCSPISGHRSVSWYQQTPGQGLQFLFEYFSETQRNKGNFPGRFSGRQFSNSRSEMNVSTLELGDSALYLCASSFGDRDMETQYFGPGTRLLVL.

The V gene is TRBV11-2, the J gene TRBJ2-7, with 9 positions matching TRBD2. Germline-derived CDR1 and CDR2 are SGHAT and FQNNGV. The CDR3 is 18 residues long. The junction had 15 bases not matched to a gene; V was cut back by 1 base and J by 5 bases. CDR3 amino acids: CASSLGFRREGRRNEQYF. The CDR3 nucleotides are TGTGCCAGCAGCTTAGGGTTCCGGCGGGAGGGCCGACGGAACGAGCAGTACTTC.

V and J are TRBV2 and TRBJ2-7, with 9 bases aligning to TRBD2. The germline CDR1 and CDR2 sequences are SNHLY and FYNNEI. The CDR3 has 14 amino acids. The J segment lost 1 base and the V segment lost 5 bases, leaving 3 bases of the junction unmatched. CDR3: CASSLGLASYEQYF. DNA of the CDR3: TGTGCCAGCAGTTTGGGACTAGCTTCCTACGAGCAGTACTTC.

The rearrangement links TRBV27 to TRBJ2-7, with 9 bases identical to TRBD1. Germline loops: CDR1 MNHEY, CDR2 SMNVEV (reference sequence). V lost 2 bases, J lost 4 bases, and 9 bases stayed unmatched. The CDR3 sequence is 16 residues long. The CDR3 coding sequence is TGTGCCAGCAGTTTAGCCGGGACAGGGAGTTTGTACGAGCAGTACTTC. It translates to CASSLAGTGSLYEQYF.

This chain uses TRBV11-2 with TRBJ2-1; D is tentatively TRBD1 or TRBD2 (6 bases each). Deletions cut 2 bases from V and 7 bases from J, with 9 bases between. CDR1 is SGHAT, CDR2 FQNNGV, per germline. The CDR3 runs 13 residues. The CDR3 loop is CASSLTGRNEQFF. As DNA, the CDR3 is TGTGCCAGCAGCTTAACAGGGAGGAATGAGCAGTTCTTC.